The 29 T cell receptor beta chains given below trace back to one sample, sequenced in a study of T cell repertoires in cytomegalovirus infection. TCRdb processed the reads anew with MiXCR; each CDR3 protein has one entry. The sample gives about 740,000 distinct CDR3 sequences, approximately 34% of which show up once; around 2.8% is in the top ten. Sequencing used PBMCs. These receptor sequences come from a human donor in good health (CMV status not recorded). Some clones in this sample may be carry-over from other donors' samples.

This clonotype turned up a few times. V gene TRBV12-3 or TRBV12-4 combines with J gene TRBJ1-1; a possible D gene is TRBD1 (6 bases). Trimming pared 2 bases from V and 11 bases from J, leaving 21 bases between. The CDR3 consists of 15 residues. The CDR3 bases are TGTGCCAGCAGTTTATTAATGCGGGGGCGGATGGACGCTTTCTTT. It encodes CASSLLMRGRMDAFF.

The table lists this clonotype with a few counts. This chain joins TRBV6-1 and TRBJ2-7; no firm D call. Germline CDR1 reads MNHNS; CDR2 reads SASEGT. The V gene lost 2 bases and the J gene lost 3 bases, with 5 bases spanning the gap. The length of the CDR3 is 12 residues. CDR3 bases: TGTGCCAGCAGTGAATTCGGCTACGAGCAGTACTTC. Translating it yields CASSEFGYEQYF.

V usage is TRBV7-2 and J usage is TRBJ2-3, with no clear D. The germline CDR1 and CDR2 sequences are SGHTA and FQGNSA. Trimming cost V 4 bases and J 7 bases, with 9 bases left between them. The CDR3 covers 12 residues. The CDR3 loop reads CASSSSVHTQYF. Here the CDR3 DNA reads TGTGCCAGCAGCTCCTCAGTTCATACGCAGTATTTT. Looking up the rest from reference TRBV7-2 and TRBJ2-3 gives the full variable domain: GAGVSQSPSNKVTEKGKDVELRCDPISGHTALYWYRQSLGQGLEFLIYFQGNSAPDKSGLPSDRFSAERTGGSVSTLTIQRTQQEDSAVYLCASSSSVHTQYFGPGTRLTVL.

This sequence joins TRBV28 and TRBJ1-2; no clear D. V shed 6 bases and J shed 7 bases, with 9 bases lying between them. Germline V gene lookup returns CDR1 MDHEN and CDR2 SYDVKM. The CDR3 totals 11 residues. DNA of the CDR3: TGTGCCAGCAGCCCCCGGGTTGGCTACACCTTC. Translated, it gives CASSPRVGYTF.

This chain joins TRBV7-2 and TRBJ1-2; D remains unclear. CDR3 length: 14 amino acids. Trimming removed 4 bases from V and 4 bases from J, with 13 bases in between. The germline V gene has CDR1 SGHTA and CDR2 FQGNSA. For the CDR3, the DNA is TGTGCCAGCAGCTCCCAAATCCTTCCCTATGGCTACACCTTC. Translation gives CASSSQILPYGYTF.

This clonotype showed up many times. The V gene is TRBV7-2, the J gene TRBJ2-3; no firm D call. The CDR3 totals 13 residues. The germline V gene has CDR1 SGHTA and CDR2 FQGNSA. The germline V and J ends were trimmed by 3 bases and 7 bases, with 11 bases remaining between them. CDR3 nucleotide sequence: TGTGCCAGCAGCTTCCCCATTACTTATACGCAGTATTTT. This translates into CASSFPITYTQYF.

The chain links TRBV5-6 to TRBJ2-1, with 10 bases fitting TRBD2. Germline V lookup: CDR1 SGHDT, CDR2 YYEEEE. V shed 4 bases and J 1 base; nucleotides not matched to a gene: 11. This CDR3 contains 18 residues. The CDR3: CASSPWTSGRESYNEQFF. Written as DNA, the CDR3 is TGTGCCAGCAGCCCCTGGACTAGCGGACGGGAATCCTACAATGAGCAGTTCTTC.

Notes on this clonotype: The CDR3 ends on some other residue instead of the conserved phenylalanine or tryptophan, so this is likely a read error. The DNA is left out, because the CDR3 cannot be placed on it with certainty; the CDR3 is given as TCRdb lists it. V is TRBV2 and J is TRBJ2-4; the D segment call TRBD1 is taken from the table without a DNA check. The CDR3 has 12 amino acids, counting both end residues. Germline CDR1 SNHLY, CDR2 FYNNEI. This CDR3 reads CASSSPGTRKTI.

The chain combines TRBV24-1 with TRBJ2-7, with D perhaps TRBD2 (6 bases). The germline V gene encodes CDR1 KGHDR and CDR2 SFDVKD. The CDR3 length is 16 residues. The V end lost 2 bases, the J end lost 4 bases, and 17 bases lay between the germline ends. Here the CDR3 reads CATSDSIRGGPYEQYF. The CDR3 DNA sequence: TGTGCCACCAGTGATTCGATTCGAGGAGGGCCTTACGAGCAGTACTTC.

CDR3 sequence (DNA): TGTGCCAGCAGCCTCGGCCCAGGACCACAAGAGACCCAGTACTTC. Translated: CASSLGPGPQETQYF. The rearrangement links TRBV5-4 to TRBJ2-5, with D unresolved. Trimming cost V 4 bases and J 2 bases, with 15 bases left between them. This CDR3 has 15 amino acids. The germline V gene encodes CDR1 SGHNT and CDR2 YYREEE (reference sequence). The variable domain in full, completed from reference TRBV5-4 and TRBJ2-5, reads ETGVTQSPTHLIKTRGQQVTLRCSSQSGHNTVSWYQQALGQGPQFIFQYYREEENGRGNFPPRFSGLQFPNYSSELNVNALELDDSALYLCASSLGPGPQETQYFGPGTRLLVL.

The chain joins TRBV28 to TRBJ2-1; D tentatively reads TRBD1 or TRBD2 (5 bases each). Germline V gene sequence: CDR1 MDHEN, CDR2 SYDVKM. The CDR3 extends over 15 amino acids. V gave up 4 bases and J gave up 8 bases, with 18 bases separating them. As DNA, the CDR3 is TGTGCCAGCAGTTCTCAGGGACCGTTGGTCGATGAGCAGTTCTTC. This translates into CASSSQGPLVDEQFF. The full variable domain, its missing parts supplied by reference TRBV28 and TRBJ2-1, is DVKVTQSSRYLVKRTGEKVFLECVQDMDHENMFWYRQDPGLGLRLIYFSYDVKMKEKGDIPEGYSVSREKKERFSLILESASTNQTSMYLCASSSQGPLVDEQFFGPGTRLTVL.

This clonotype turned up a few times. V and J are TRBV4-1 and TRBJ2-3; D not certain. Germline V gene sequence: CDR1 MGHRA, CDR2 YSYEKL. The germline V and J ends were trimmed by 6 bases and 2 bases, with 12 bases remaining between them. This CDR3 comprises 14 residues. CDR3 sequence: CASSKSLSTDTQYF. The CDR3 DNA reads as TGCGCCAGCAGTAAGAGTCTCTCCACAGATACGCAGTATTTT.

The V and J genes are TRBV25-1 and TRBJ2-5; unclear D gene. Trimming removed 3 bases at V and 5 bases at J, with 19 bases between. Looked up from germline, CDR1 is MGHDK and CDR2 is SYGVNS. CDR3 length: 16 residues. The CDR3 DNA sequence: TGTGCCAGCAGTGACTCGTGGAGACAACCGTGGGAGACCCAGTACTTC. Translation: CASSDSWRQPWETQYF.

This chain connects TRBV7-6 to TRBJ1-1; D remains ambiguous. Germline loops: CDR1 SGHVS, CDR2 FNYEAQ. V was cut by 2 bases and J by 0 bases, with 13 bases left in between. The CDR3 is 16 amino acids. The CDR3 nucleotides are TGTGCCAGCAGCTTACAGGCCGTTGTAATGAACACTGAAGCTTTCTTT. It specifies CASSLQAVVMNTEAFF.

This clonotype was seen more than once but under ten times. The V call is TRBV24-1, the J call TRBJ2-2, with D unclear. Trimming left V 10 bases short and J 6 bases short, with 8 bases between. CDR3 length equals 11 residues. Germline values: CDR1 KGHDR, CDR2 SFDVKD. The CDR3 sequence is CATSIAGELFF. DNA for the CDR3: TGTGCCACTTCGATCGCCGGGGAGCTGTTTTTT.

V and J are TRBV5-1 and TRBJ2-3, with D possibly being TRBD1 or TRBD2 (5 bases each). CDR1 is SGHRS, CDR2 YFSETQ, per germline. V was trimmed by 0 bases and J by 2 bases, leaving 16 bases between them. There are 17 residues in the CDR3. Here the CDR3 reads CASSLGAPQGATDTQYF. CDR3 nucleotide sequence: TGCGCCAGCAGCTTGGGTGCACCGCAGGGAGCCACAGATACGCAGTATTTT.

The genes are TRBV28 and TRBJ2-5, with TRBD1 matching 7 bases. The length of the CDR3 is 13 residues. Germline V gives CDR1 MDHEN, CDR2 SYDVKM. V shed 6 bases and J 5 bases; nucleotides not matched to a gene: 6. DNA of the CDR3: TGTGCCAGCAGGCCAGGGGGACGGGAGACCCAGTACTTC. This codes for CASRPGGRETQYF. Full variable domain (rest looked up from reference TRBV28 and TRBJ2-5): DVKVTQSSRYLVKRTGEKVFLECVQDMDHENMFWYRQDPGLGLRLIYFSYDVKMKEKGDIPEGYSVSREKKERFSLILESASTNQTSMYLCASRPGGRETQYFGPGTRLLVL.

This clonotype showed up many times. V and J are TRBV7-2 and TRBJ1-5, with 7 bases lining up with TRBD1. This CDR3 has 16 amino acids. Germline V gene data show CDR1 as SGHTA and CDR2 as FQGNSA. After removal of 0 bases from V and 3 bases from J, the junction contained 5 bases not matched to a gene. The CDR3 reads CASSLAGTAPNQPQHF. CDR3 nucleotide sequence: TGTGCCAGCAGCTTAGCGGGGACAGCGCCCAATCAGCCCCAGCATTTT.

This chain joins TRBV28 and TRBJ2-5; 15 bases are a match to TRBD2. This CDR3 is built from 18 residues. The germline V gene has CDR1 MDHEN and CDR2 SYDVKM. Trimming cost V 5 bases and J 5 bases; bases outside gene matches: 12. The CDR3 nucleotides are TGTGCCAGCAGTCGCGGACTAGCGGGGGGGCCAGTTTATGAGACCCAGTACTTC. It yields the protein CASSRGLAGGPVYETQYF.

There are many counts of this clonotype. CDR3: CASSLSGGRNEQFF. Here the CDR3 DNA reads TGTGCCAGCAGCTTAAGCGGGGGGAGGAATGAGCAGTTCTTC. The rearrangement links TRBV7-3 to TRBJ2-1; 8 bases map to TRBD2. V dropped 1 base and J dropped 7; count of bases not matched to a gene: 3. The germline CDR1 and CDR2 sequences are SGHTA and FQGTGA. The CDR3 runs to 14 residues.

The chain combines TRBV28 with TRBJ1-5; tentative D call: TRBD1 (6 bases). The germline CDR1 and CDR2 sequences are MDHEN and SYDVKM. Between the trimmed V and J ends, which lost 3 bases and 1 base, there was a span of 19 bases. The CDR3 consists of 18 residues. CDR3 in DNA: TGTGCCAGCAGTTTTGTCAGGGGAATAGTAGTGAGCAATCAGCCCCAGCATTTT. The encoded protein is CASSFVRGIVVSNQPQHF.

This clonotype occurred a few times. The chain joins TRBV12-3 or TRBV12-4 to TRBJ1-4; D is uncertain. The germline V and J ends were trimmed by 7 bases and 4 bases, with 4 bases remaining between them. The CDR3 extends over 11 amino acids. The chain's CDR3 is CASTDNEKLFF. The CDR3 DNA reads TGTGCCAGCACCGATAATGAAAAACTGTTTTTT.

This chain connects TRBV11-2 to TRBJ2-3, with 9 bases matching TRBD2. This CDR3 is built from 17 residues. Germline V gene lookup returns CDR1 SGHAT and CDR2 FQNNGV. With 5 bases clipped from V and 3 bases from J, the junction kept 12 bases outside the gene matches. This CDR3 is CASSPLGASGMTDTQYF. The DNA for the CDR3 is TGTGCCAGCAGCCCCCTAGGGGCTAGCGGGATGACAGATACGCAGTATTTT.

The V and J genes are TRBV5-6 and TRBJ1-3, with D tentatively TRBD1 (5 bases). The CDR3 totals 17 residues. Germline-derived CDR1 and CDR2 are SGHDT and YYEEEE. The V and J ends lost 0 bases and 3 bases respectively, with 16 bases between them. CDR3: CASSLELGTQRGNTIYF. DNA of the CDR3: TGTGCCAGCAGCTTGGAATTAGGGACGCAACGTGGAAACACCATATATTTT.

The chain recombines TRBV12-3 or TRBV12-4 with TRBJ2-7, with D possibly TRBD1 on 6 matching bases. The CDR3 sequence is 12 residues long. V gave up 7 bases and J gave up 6 bases, with 13 bases separating them. CDR3 in DNA: TGTGCCAGCAAGCCAGGGGCGGGCGAGCAGTACTTC. Protein product: CASKPGAGEQYF.

This chain links TRBV2 with TRBJ2-7; TRBD2 matches 10 bases. The CDR3 extends over 15 amino acids. V lost 11 bases, J lost 6 bases, and 16 bases stayed unmatched. The germline V gene encodes CDR1 SNHLY and CDR2 FYNNEI. In DNA, the CDR3 is TGTGCCTGTTTGCCCTTTCTAGCGGGAGTAGGCGAGCAGTACTTC. It is translated as CACLPFLAGVGEQYF.

V usage is TRBV7-2 and J usage is TRBJ1-2; D perhaps matches TRBD1 (5 bases). This CDR3 contains 14 residues. V lost 0 bases and J 6 bases, leaving 11 bases between the germline ends. Germline lookup yields CDR1 SGHTA and CDR2 FQGNSA. CDR3 in amino acids: CASSLAGGSDGYTF. The CDR3 DNA reads TGTGCCAGCAGCTTAGCCGGGGGGAGCGATGGCTACACCTTC.

This rearrangement joins TRBV5-4 to TRBJ2-1; TRBD2 is a possible D gene (5 bases). V lost 1 base to trimming and J lost 10 bases, with 9 bases between them. The CDR3 length is 12 residues. Germline V gene lookup returns CDR1 SGHNT and CDR2 YYREEE (reference sequence). Written as DNA, the CDR3 is TGTGCCAGCAGCTTGAATGAGCGGGAGCAGTTCTTC. Translation gives CASSLNEREQFF.

The CDR3 DNA follows: TGTGCCAGCAGCCTCGGACGCGGGAGAATCTACGAGCAGTACTTC. Its protein is CASSLGRGRIYEQYF. The rearrangement uses TRBV7-2 and TRBJ2-7; 7 bases line up with TRBD2. This CDR3 has 15 residues. J gave up 3 bases and V 5 bases, and 10 bases lay outside the gene matches. From germline, CDR1 is SGHTA and CDR2 FQGNSA.